This TCR beta chain was sequenced for a study of cytomegalovirus exposure and HLA in healthy donors. Notes on the study in general: There was a cluster of highly shared sequence variants that was likely a sequencing artifact. In a later analysis, CMV-associated beta chains were mostly HLA-associated, it appeared.

PCR primers comprised 60 Vbeta and 13 Jbeta primers. Profiled with immunoSEQ multiplex PCR; TCRdb holds only in-frame clones, not every one. This table holds 100,000 to 150,000 clones. Worth noting for this clone: Its target is unknown.

The CDR3 has 16 amino acids. Germline V gives CDR1 SEHNR, CDR2 FQNEAQ (reference sequence). The V gene lost 3 bases and the J gene lost 9 bases, with 23 bases spanning the gap. This sequence joins TRBV7-9 and TRBJ2-5, with a possible D match to TRBD1 (6 bases). The receptor's source is a woman between 35 and 50 years old in good health and CMV-seropositive. Specimen: PBMCs. CDR3 in DNA: TGTGCCAGCAGCTTCATCGGAGGCTCGGGACACCGGGCCCAGTACTTC. It yields the protein CASSFIGGSGHRAQYF.